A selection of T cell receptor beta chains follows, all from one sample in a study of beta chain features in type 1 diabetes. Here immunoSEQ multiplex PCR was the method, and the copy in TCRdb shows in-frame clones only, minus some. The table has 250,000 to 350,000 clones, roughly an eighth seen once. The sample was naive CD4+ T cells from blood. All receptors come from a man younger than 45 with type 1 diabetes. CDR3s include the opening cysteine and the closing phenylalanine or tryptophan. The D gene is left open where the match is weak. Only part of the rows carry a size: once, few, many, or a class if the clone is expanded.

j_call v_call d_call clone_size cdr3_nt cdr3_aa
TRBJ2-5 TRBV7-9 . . TGTGCCAGCACCCCTCGCGCTAGCAGCCAAGAGACCCAGTACTTC CASTPRASSQETQYF
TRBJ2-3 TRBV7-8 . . TGTGCCAGCAGCTTAGCTTACAGAGAGAGCACAGATACGCAGTATTTT CASSLAYRESTDTQYF
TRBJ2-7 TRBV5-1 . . TGCGCCAGCAGCCCTATCACAGGGAACTACGAGCAGTACTTC CASSPITGNYEQYF
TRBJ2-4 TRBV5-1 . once TGCGCCAGCAGCTTGCTCGGGAGTAATGACAAAAACATTCAGTACTTC CASSLLGSNDKNIQYF
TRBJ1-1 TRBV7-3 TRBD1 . TGTGCCAGCAGCCCCGGCCCGGACAGGGACACTGAAGCTTTCTTT CASSPGPDRDTEAFF
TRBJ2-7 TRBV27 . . TGTGCCAGCAGCCCCGACCCTCCAGGGTATGTTAACTACGAGCAGTACTTC CASSPDPPGYVNYEQYF
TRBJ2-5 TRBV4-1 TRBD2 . TGCGCCAGCAGCCTCGGGACTAGCGGGAGGGCCTGGGAGACCCAGTACTTC CASSLGTSGRAWETQYF
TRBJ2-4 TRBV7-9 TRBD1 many TGTGCCATCACGGGACAGGGGTCCGATAGGTACTTC CAITGQGSDRYF
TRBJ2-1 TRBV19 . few TGTGCCAGTAGTCTCCGGACCAGCGGGCCGAGCTCCTACAATGAGCAGTTCTTC CASSLRTSGPSSYNEQFF
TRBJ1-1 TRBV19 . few TGTGCCAGTAGGCGAGAGGGCATGAACACTGAAGCTTTCTTT CASRREGMNTEAFF
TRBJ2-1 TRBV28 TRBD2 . TGTGCCAGCAGCTCCTTCAGTTCAGCGGGAGGTATCGATGAGCAGTTCTTC CASSSFSSAGGIDEQFF
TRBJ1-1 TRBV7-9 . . TGTGCCAGCAGCAGACCAGGGATAGGTGCCACTGAAGCTTTCTTT CASSRPGIGATEAFF
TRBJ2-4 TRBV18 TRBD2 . TGTGCCAGCTCTTCGAGACTAGCGCCCGACCAGGGTCGAGGCAAAAACATTCAGTACTTC CASSSRLAPDQGRGKNIQYF
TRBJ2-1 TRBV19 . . TGTGCCAGTAGTATAAGGACAAGCTCCTACAATGAGCAGTTCTTC CASSIRTSSYNEQFF
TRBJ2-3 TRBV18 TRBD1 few TGTGCCAGCTCAGCTACAGGGGCAGATACGCAGTATTTT CASSATGADTQYF
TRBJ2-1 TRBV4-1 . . TGCGCCAGCAGCCAAGATCTAGGGAGTAGAAACAATGAGCAGTTCTTC CASSQDLGSRNNEQFF
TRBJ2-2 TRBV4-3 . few TGCGCCAGCAGCCAAGGTGTGGCAGTAAACACCGGGGAGCTGTTTTTT CASSQGVAVNTGELFF
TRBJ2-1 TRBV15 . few TGTGCCACCAGCAGAGGGAGGGGTATGGTCAATGAGCAGTTCTTC CATSRGRGMVNEQFF
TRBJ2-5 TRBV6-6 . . TGTGCCAGCAGTTACTGGGAGATAGAGACCCAGTACTTC CASSYWEIETQYF
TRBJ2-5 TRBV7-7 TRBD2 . TGTGCCAGCAGCCAAAGCGGGAGTGGGGAGACCCAGTACTTC CASSQSGSGETQYF
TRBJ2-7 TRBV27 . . TGTGCCAGCAGAGGACAGCTATACTCCTACGAGCAGTACTTC CASRGQLYSYEQYF
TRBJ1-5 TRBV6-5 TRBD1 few TGTGCCAGCAGGGGACAGGACAATCAGCCCCAGCATTTT CASRGQDNQPQHF
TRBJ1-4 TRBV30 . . TGTGCCTGGAGTGTAAAACAGGCAACTAATGAAAAACTGTTTTTT CAWSVKQATNEKLFF
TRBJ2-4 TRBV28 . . TGTGCCAGCAGTCTCCCGGGGGATTTCAATACCATTCAGTACTTC CASSLPGDFNTIQYF
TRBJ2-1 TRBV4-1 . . TGCGCCAGCAGCCAAGAAGAGTGGGAGGCATACGATGAGCAGTTCTTC CASSQEEWEAYDEQFF
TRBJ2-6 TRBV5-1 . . TGCGCCAGCAGCTTCCAGTTCCCAAAGAGGATCCTCTCTGGGGCCAACGTCCTGACTTTC CASSFQFPKRILSGANVLTF
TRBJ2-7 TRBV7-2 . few TGTGCCAGCAGCTACGGGACAAGGCTCTACGAGCAGTACTTC CASSYGTRLYEQYF
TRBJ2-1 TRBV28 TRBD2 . TGTGCCAGCAGTCCCCCGTGGGGACTAGCGGGAGAGAGCTCCTACAATGAGCAGTTCTTC CASSPPWGLAGESSYNEQFF
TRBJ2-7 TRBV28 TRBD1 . TGTGCCAGCAGTACCACAGGGGCGGCTCAGTACTTC CASSTTGAAQYF
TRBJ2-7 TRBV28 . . TGTGCCAGCAGTTTACAGGGGTACTACGAGCAGTACTTC CASSLQGYYEQYF
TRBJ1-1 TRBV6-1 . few TGTGCCAGCAGTGAAGCGCTCCCCAGGGTGAACACTGAAGCTTTCTTT CASSEALPRVNTEAFF
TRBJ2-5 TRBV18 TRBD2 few TGTGCCAGCTCACCACTCGCCCTGACTAGCCTTCAAGAGACCCAGTACTTC CASSPLALTSLQETQYF
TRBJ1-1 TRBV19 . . TGTGCCAGTAATCAGGTGACCTCCGGGAACACTGAAGCTTTCTTT CASNQVTSGNTEAFF
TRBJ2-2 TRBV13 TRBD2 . TGTGCCAGCAGGAATAAACTCGTAGCGGGAGGGACCGGGGAGCTGTTTTTT CASRNKLVAGGTGELFF
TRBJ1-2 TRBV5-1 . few TGCGCCAGCAGCTTGAGGCAGGGAGGGAATGGCTACACCTTC CASSLRQGGNGYTF
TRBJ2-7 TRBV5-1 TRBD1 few TGCGCCAGCACACAGGGGTGGAGCTCCTACGAGCAGTACTTC CASTQGWSSYEQYF
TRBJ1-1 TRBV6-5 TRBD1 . TGTGCCAGCAGGATCGGGACAGGCACCAGAGAAGCTTTCTTT CASRIGTGTREAFF
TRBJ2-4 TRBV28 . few TGTGCCAGCACTCCTGGTTCTGACAGAAACATTCAGTACTTC CASTPGSDRNIQYF
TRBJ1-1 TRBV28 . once TGTGCCAGCAGTTTCCCCGGCCAGGGGGAAGCTTTCTTT CASSFPGQGEAFF
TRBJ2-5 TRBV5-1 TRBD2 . TGCGCCAGCAGCTTCCGCGGGGCCGGGGGGGAGACCCAGTACTTC CASSFRGAGGETQYF
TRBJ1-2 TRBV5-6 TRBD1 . TGTGCCAGCAAGAGGGACCCGACAGGGTCGGATGGCTACACCTTC CASKRDPTGSDGYTF
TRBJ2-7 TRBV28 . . TGTGCCAGCAGTTCACCTAGCACAGAGCAGTACTTC CASSSPSTEQYF
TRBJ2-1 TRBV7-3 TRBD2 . TGTGCCAGCAGCCTACGCGGGGGGCAGGATTATGAGCAGTTCTTC CASSLRGGQDYEQFF
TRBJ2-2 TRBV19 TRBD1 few TGTGCCAGTAGTATGTCCAGGGGGCCGAACACCGGGGAGCTGTTTTTT CASSMSRGPNTGELFF
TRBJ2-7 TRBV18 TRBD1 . TGTGCCAGCTCACATGCTCGGACAGGGGAACGGTCGCAATCCTACGAGCAGTACTTC CASSHARTGERSQSYEQYF
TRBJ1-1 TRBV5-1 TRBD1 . TGCGCCAGCAGCACGGGACAGGACCTCAACACTGAAGCTTTCTTT CASSTGQDLNTEAFF
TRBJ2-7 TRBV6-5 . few TGTGCCAGCAGTCCGTATTCCCGCTCCTACGAGCAGTACTTC CASSPYSRSYEQYF
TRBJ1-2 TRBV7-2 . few TGTGCCAGCACTCAGGGGCGGATCATGGGCTACACCTTC CASTQGRIMGYTF
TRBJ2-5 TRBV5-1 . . TGCGCCAGCAGCCCTGGAGGAGAGGAGACCCAGTACTTC CASSPGGEETQYF
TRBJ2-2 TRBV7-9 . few TGTGCCAGCAGCTTACAGGGGACGAACACCGGGGAGCTGTTTTTT CASSLQGTNTGELFF
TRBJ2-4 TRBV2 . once TGTGCCAGCAGTTTCGGGGGACTAGCCAAAAACATTCAGTACTTC CASSFGGLAKNIQYF
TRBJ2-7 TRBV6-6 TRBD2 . TGTGCCAGCAGTCTGCTGGCGGGGGCCTACGAGCAGTACTTC CASSLLAGAYEQYF
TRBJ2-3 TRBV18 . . TGTGCCAGCTCCCGTCCGGGGGATACGCAGTATTTT CASSRPGDTQYF
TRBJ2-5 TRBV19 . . TGTGCCAGTAGTGCCTACAGGGAAGAGACCCAGTACTTC CASSAYREETQYF
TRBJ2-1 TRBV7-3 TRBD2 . TGTGCCAGCAGCTCGAGCGGGAGCCCCTACAATGAGCAGTTCTTC CASSSSGSPYNEQFF
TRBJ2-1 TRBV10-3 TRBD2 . TGTGCCATCAGGGAGACTAGCGGGAACTACAATGAGCAGTTCTTC CAIRETSGNYNEQFF
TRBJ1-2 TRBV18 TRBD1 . TGTGCCAGCTCACAGGGACAGGTGGAAATCTATGGCTACACCTTC CASSQGQVEIYGYTF
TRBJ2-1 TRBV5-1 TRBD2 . TGCGCCAGCAGCTCGACTAGCGGAGCTGTATGGGGGAATGAGCAGTTCTTC CASSSTSGAVWGNEQFF
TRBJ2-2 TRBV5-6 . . TGTGCCAGCAGCAATACTCTGGGGGCCGGACTTAACACCGGGGAGCTGTTTTTT CASSNTLGAGLNTGELFF
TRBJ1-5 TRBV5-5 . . TGTGCCAGCAGCCTGGACGGAGTCTATCAGCCCCAGCATTTT CASSLDGVYQPQHF